These T cell receptor beta chains were read from a single sample in a study of control samples from healthy donors and cancer patients. The method was immunoSEQ multiplex PCR; TCRdb's version includes in-frame clones alone and lacks a portion of them. The table includes around 100,000 clones, roughly 92% detected once. The sample taken for sequencing was blood. Receptors were obtained from a human donor in good health. The donor label of this sample is uncertain. CDR3s include the opening cysteine and the closing phenylalanine or tryptophan. The order of the fields is V gene, J gene, D gene, clone size, CDR3 DNA, CDR3 protein. A D gene is named only where the DNA matches it firmly. Part of the rows lack a size; the others show once, few, many or a class for expanded clones.

V: TRBV29-1; J: TRBJ2-1; D: TRBD1; size: .; DNA: TGCAGCTCCAACAGGGGTGGTGAGCAGTTCTTC; CDR3: CSSNRGGEQFF
V: TRBV30; J: TRBJ2-6; D: .; size: .; DNA: TGTGCCTGGAGTGCTTTGGGGGACTCTGGGGCCAACGTCCTGACTTTC; CDR3: CAWSALGDSGANVLTF
V: TRBV7-8; J: TRBJ1-1; D: TRBD1; size: .; DNA: TGTGCCAGCAGCTTATACCTGTCGCCTGAACAGGGGGCTCGTCAAAAGAGAACTGAAGCTTTCTTT; CDR3: CASSLYLSPEQGARQKRTEAFF
V: TRBV5-6; J: TRBJ1-1; D: .; size: .; DNA: TGTGCCAGCAGTTTAGATTTGGACGGTGAAGCTTTCTTT; CDR3: CASSLDLDGEAFF
V: TRBV30; J: TRBJ1-1; D: .; size: many; DNA: TGTGCCTGGAGCCCAGGGGAGACTGAAGCTTTCTTT; CDR3: CAWSPGETEAFF
V: TRBV11-2; J: TRBJ1-1; D: .; size: .; DNA: TGTGCCAGCAGCTTAAGGGGAGGGACTGAAGCTTTCTTT; CDR3: CASSLRGGTEAFF
V: TRBV2; J: TRBJ2-1; D: TRBD2; size: .; DNA: TGTGCCAGCAGTGAGGCTAGCGGGAGTTACAATGAGCAGTTCTTC; CDR3: CASSEASGSYNEQFF
V: TRBV12-3/TRBV12-4; J: TRBJ1-4; D: .; size: .; DNA: TGTGCCAGCAGTTTGGGCCAGACTGAAAAACTGTTTTTT; CDR3: CASSLGQTEKLFF
V: TRBV28; J: TRBJ1-5; D: .; size: .; DNA: TGTGCCAGCAGTTTACCGACCCGTAATCAGCCCCAGCATTTT; CDR3: CASSLPTRNQPQHF
V: TRBV7-9; J: TRBJ2-3; D: TRBD1; size: .; DNA: TGTGCCAGCAGTCCCGGGACAGCGAGCACAGATACGCAGTATTTT; CDR3: CASSPGTASTDTQYF
V: TRBV27; J: TRBJ2-1; D: TRBD2; size: few; DNA: TGTGCCAGCAGAACGAACGGACTAGCGGGGGGAGAGCAGTTCTTC; CDR3: CASRTNGLAGGEQFF
V: TRBV19; J: TRBJ1-5; D: TRBD1; size: .; DNA: TGTGCCAGTAGTATAGTCCGAGGGGGCGCAGGCAATCAGCCCCAGCATTTT; CDR3: CASSIVRGGAGNQPQHF
V: TRBV5-6; J: TRBJ2-2; D: .; size: .; DNA: TGTGCCAGCAGCCCGAATCAAGGAAAAGGCGGGGAGCTGTTTTTT; CDR3: CASSPNQGKGGELFF
V: TRBV19; J: TRBJ1-1; D: .; size: .; DNA: TGTGCCAGTAGTATATTGAAGAGTACTGAAGCTTTCTTT; CDR3: CASSILKSTEAFF
V: TRBV27; J: TRBJ1-2; D: .; size: .; DNA: TGTGCCAGCTTTCTTCAGGCCGGCGGGAACTATGGCTACACCTTC; CDR3: CASFLQAGGNYGYTF
V: TRBV6-2/TRBV6-3; J: TRBJ1-4; D: .; size: few; DNA: TGTGCCAGCAGTTACTCGAACACAGAAGTTGAAAAACTGTTTTTT; CDR3: CASSYSNTEVEKLFF
V: TRBV18; J: TRBJ2-2; D: TRBD2; size: .; DNA: TGTGCCAGCTCACCGACTAGCGGGGTTACCGGGGAGCTGTTTTTT; CDR3: CASSPTSGVTGELFF
V: TRBV3-1/TRBV3-2; J: TRBJ1-2; D: .; size: .; DNA: TGTGCCAGCAGCCAAGATAAACGGGGCTACACCTTC; CDR3: CASSQDKRGYTF
V: TRBV2; J: TRBJ1-4; D: .; size: .; DNA: TGTGCCAGCAGTGAAGCGGCGGCAAGGAGCAATGAAAAACTGTTTTTT; CDR3: CASSEAAARSNEKLFF
V: TRBV9; J: TRBJ2-6; D: .; size: .; DNA: TGTGCCAGCAGCGCCCCCGCCAGGGGCCCTGGGGCCAACGTCCTGACTTTC; CDR3: CASSAPARGPGANVLTF
V: TRBV27; J: TRBJ2-1; D: .; size: .; DNA: TGTGCCAGCAGAAGCCTCGGGGATTACCGGAACAATGAGCAGTTCTTC; CDR3: CASRSLGDYRNNEQFF
V: TRBV19; J: TRBJ1-3; D: .; size: .; DNA: TGTGCCAGTAGTATAGTCGGGGGGGCGGAAGGAAACACCATATATTTT; CDR3: CASSIVGGAEGNTIYF
V: TRBV5-6; J: TRBJ1-5; D: .; size: .; DNA: TGTGCCAGCAGCTTGGTAGGGATCAATCAGCCCCAGCATTTT; CDR3: CASSLVGINQPQHF
V: TRBV7-2; J: TRBJ1-6; D: .; size: .; DNA: TGTGCCAGCAGCTTAGAGGCGATTTATAATTCACCCCTCCACTTT; CDR3: CASSLEAIYNSPLHF
V: TRBV18; J: TRBJ2-1; D: .; size: once; DNA: TGTGCCAGCTCACCACTAGCGCCGAGTAACAATGAGCAGTTCTTC; CDR3: CASSPLAPSNNEQFF
V: TRBV21-1; J: TRBJ1-2; D: .; size: .; DNA: TGTGCCAGCAGCAGTCGACCGGGACAGGGAAACTATGGCTACACCTTC; CDR3: CASSSRPGQGNYGYTF
V: TRBV10-1; J: TRBJ2-2; D: .; size: .; DNA: TGCGCCAGCAGTGACTCGGGACTGAACACCGGGGAGCTGTTTTTT; CDR3: CASSDSGLNTGELFF
V: TRBV6-4; J: TRBJ2-3; D: .; size: .; DNA: TGTGCCAGCAGTGAGGCGGCAGGGGAAACAGATACGCAGTATTTT; CDR3: CASSEAAGETDTQYF
V: TRBV14; J: TRBJ2-5; D: TRBD1; size: once; DNA: TGTGCCAGCAGCCAAGCGGCGGGACAGGTGGAGACCCAGTACTTC; CDR3: CASSQAAGQVETQYF